A single sample gave rise to the 32 T cell receptor beta chains below, sequenced in a study of beta chain features in type 1 diabetes. The investigators reverse transcribed all of the isolated RNA, so they sequenced expressed TCRB transcripts. Sequencing used immunoSEQ multiplex PCR; TCRdb keeps in-frame clones, though not all of them. The table lists hundreds of thousands of clones, approximately 8.2% of them singletons. The sample comprised central memory CD4+ T cells from blood. All receptors derive from a woman aged 18-29 years in good health.

The CDR3 is CASSLAGVNIQYF. The CDR3 bases are TGTGCCAGCAGCTTAGCGGGAGTTAACATTCAGTACTTC. V is TRBV5-4 and J is TRBJ2-4; 8 nucleotides match TRBD2. This CDR3 spans 13 amino acids. The junction had 2 bases not matched to a gene; V was cut back by 2 bases and J by 7 bases. CDR1 is SGHNT and CDR2 is YYREEE in the germline V gene (reference sequence).

This rearrangement joins TRBV5-1 to TRBJ2-5; D assignment may be TRBD1 or TRBD2 (5 bases each). Between the trimmed V and J ends, which lost 1 base and 3 bases, there was a span of 7 bases. CDR3 length: 13 residues. Germline V lookup: CDR1 SGHRS, CDR2 YFSETQ. DNA of the CDR3: TGCGCCAGCAGCTTGTTGGGGGAAGAGACCCAGTACTTC. It yields the protein CASSLLGEETQYF.

The rearrangement joins TRBV9 to TRBJ1-3; possible D gene TRBD1, 5 bases. CDR1 SGDLS and CDR2 YYNGEE come from the germline V gene. Trimming took 0 bases from V and 0 from J, leaving 16 bases between them. The CDR3 has 18 residues. CDR3 residues: CASSVVGGPPISGNTIYF. CDR3 coding DNA: TGTGCCAGCAGCGTAGTGGGGGGACCTCCAATCTCTGGAAACACCATATATTTT.

The rearrangement joins TRBV7-9 to TRBJ2-5; TRBD2 aligns across 7 bases. Germline V gene lookup returns CDR1 SEHNR and CDR2 FQNEAQ (reference sequence). V gave up 2 bases and J gave up 1 base; unmatched junction bases: 4. The CDR3 runs to 15 residues. CDR3 loop: CASSLLGGGQETQYF. The CDR3 bases are TGTGCCAGCAGCTTACTTGGCGGGGGCCAAGAGACCCAGTACTTC.

The chain couples TRBV10-3 to TRBJ2-2; D gene uncertain. V was shortened by 0 bases and J by 1 base, with 6 bases between the two germline ends. CDR1 is ENHRY, CDR2 SYGVKD, per germline. The CDR3 is 15 amino acids. The CDR3: CAISESGLNTGELFF. As DNA, the CDR3 is TGTGCCATCAGTGAGTCAGGATTGAACACCGGGGAGCTGTTTTTT.

This clone appeared a few times. The rearrangement joins TRBV11-2 to TRBJ2-7; D remains ambiguous. Germline V gene lookup returns CDR1 SGHAT and CDR2 FQNNGV. V shed 1 base and J shed 0 bases, with 7 bases lying between them. This CDR3 spans 14 amino acids. The CDR3 reads CASSLGQNSYEQYF. CDR3 coding DNA: TGTGCCAGCAGCTTAGGCCAGAACTCCTACGAGCAGTACTTC.

The table lists this clone with a few counts. The gene calls are TRBV6-5 and TRBJ2-3; D is perhaps TRBD2 (5 bases). V lost 6 bases and J lost 1, with 11 bases in between. This CDR3 has 14 residues. The germline CDR1 and CDR2 sequences are MNHEY and SVGAGI. CDR3 sequence reads: CASSNGVGTDTQYF. The CDR3 nucleotides read TGTGCCAGCAGCAACGGGGTGGGCACAGATACGCAGTATTTT.

V and J are TRBV6-1 and TRBJ1-2; 9 positions match TRBD1. After removal of 8 bases from V and 5 bases from J, the junction contained 6 bases not matched to a gene. The CDR3 has 13 amino acids. CDR1 and CDR2 from the germline V gene are MNHNS and SASEGT. The CDR3 loop reads CASLFGQGYGYTF. DNA for the CDR3: TGTGCCAGCCTGTTCGGACAGGGGTATGGCTACACCTTC.

This clone was counted many times. The V and J genes are TRBV9 and TRBJ1-4; tentatively, D is TRBD1 (6 bases). Trimming pared 2 bases from V and 2 bases from J, leaving 10 bases between. This CDR3 comprises 15 residues. Per the germline V gene, CDR1 is SGDLS and CDR2 is YYNGEE. The DNA for the CDR3 is TGTGCCAGCAGCGTGGATCAGGGGACTAATGAAAAACTGTTTTTT. Translating it yields CASSVDQGTNEKLFF. Combining the CDR3 with reference TRBV9 and TRBJ1-4 gives the whole variable domain DSGVTQTPKHLITATGQRVTLRCSPRSGDLSVYWYQQSLDQGLQFLIQYYNGEERAKGNILERFSAQQFPDLHSELNLSSLELGDSALYFCASSVDQGTNEKLFFGSGTQLSVL.

The rearrangement links TRBV7-9 to TRBJ2-5, with D possibly matching TRBD1 (6 bases). The CDR3 consists of 14 residues. The V end lost 3 bases, the J end lost 3 bases, and 11 bases lay between the germline ends. Germline CDR1 SEHNR, CDR2 FQNEAQ (reference sequence). CDR3 nucleotide sequence: TGTGCCAGCAGCTTGGGACACTCCAAAGAGACCCAGTACTTC. Protein sequence: CASSLGHSKETQYF.

This clone was seen more than once but under ten times. This sequence joins TRBV7-2 and TRBJ2-3; D is unclear. CDR3 length: 12 amino acids. Germline CDR1 reads SGHTA; CDR2 reads FQGNSA. Trimming took off 5 bases at V and 7 bases at J, with 10 bases between the two ends. CDR3 protein: CASSAEQNTQYF. The CDR3 DNA reads TGTGCCAGCAGCGCGGAACAGAATACGCAGTATTTT.

On this clone: The same CDR3 arises from other DNA sequences in this sample as well. J is TRBJ2-7 and V is TRBV6-5, with 7 nucleotides matching TRBD1. V shed 2 bases, J shed 3 bases, and the junction held 4 bases outside the gene matches. This CDR3 spans 14 amino acids. Germline lookup yields CDR1 MNHEY and CDR2 SVGAGI. CDR3 bases: TGTGCCAGCAGTTACGCACGGGACAGCTACGAGCAGTACTTC. Its protein product is CASSYARDSYEQYF.

The chain couples TRBV7-2 to TRBJ2-1; 11 bases are shared with TRBD2. Per germline, CDR1 SGHTA and CDR2 FQGNSA. This CDR3 is built from 16 residues. V gave up 5 bases and J gave up 7 bases; unmatched junction bases: 10. The DNA of the CDR3 is TGTGCCAGCAGCCCGCAACCACTAGCGGGAGAGAATGAGCAGTTCTTC. It codes for CASSPQPLAGENEQFF.

This clone was counted between two and nine times. The junction does not match germline at one end; this may be a read error. This rearrangement joins TRBV7-9 to TRBJ2-1; D is unclear. CDR1 SEHNR and CDR2 FQNEAQ come from the germline V gene (reference sequence). This CDR3 contains 13 residues. The CDR3 DNA is TGCGCCAGCAGCCAAGTTCAAGTGGGAGAGCAGTTCTTC. Protein sequence: CASSQVQVGEQFF.

The rearrangement links TRBV10-3 to TRBJ2-5, with 11 nucleotides matching TRBD2. V lost 6 bases, J lost 2 bases, and 5 bases stayed unmatched. CDR1 and CDR2 from the germline V gene are ENHRY and SYGVKD. The CDR3 is made up of 15 amino acids. This CDR3 reads CAIRPGLAEQETQYF. For the CDR3, the DNA is TGTGCCATCAGGCCGGGACTAGCGGAACAAGAGACCCAGTACTTC.

CDR3 sequence: CASSFGRVAEAFF. The CDR3 DNA reads as TGTGCCAGCAGTTTTGGGAGGGTCGCTGAAGCTTTCTTT. The rearrangement joins TRBV7-9 to TRBJ1-1; D unclear. The CDR3 length is 13 residues. Trimming took 6 bases from V and 6 from J, leaving 14 bases between them. From germline, CDR1 is SEHNR and CDR2 FQNEAQ (reference sequence).

A few counts support this clone. This chain connects TRBV7-3 to TRBJ2-3; 7 bases are a match to TRBD1. The germline V gene encodes CDR1 SGHTA and CDR2 FQGTGA. The trim removed 5 bases at V and 4 bases at J, leaving 3 bases unmatched. The CDR3 contains 13 residues. CDR3 nucleotide sequence: TGTGCCAGCAGCAACGACAGGGCAGATACGCAGTATTTT. Its protein is CASSNDRADTQYF. The full variable domain, in which reference TRBV7-3 and TRBJ2-3 provide the parts outside the CDR3, is GAGVSQTPSNKVTEKGKYVELRCDPISGHTALYWYRQSLGQGPEFLIYFQGTGAADDSGLPNDRFFAVRPEGSVSTLKIQRTERGDSAVYLCASSNDRADTQYFGPGTRLTVL.

This sequence joins TRBV19 and TRBJ2-3; tentatively, D is TRBD2 (5 bases). V lost 5 bases, J lost 8 bases, and 14 bases lay in between. Germline CDR1 and CDR2: LNHDA and SQIVND (reference sequence). CDR3 size: 13 residues. CDR3 sequence: CASSAQVRGTQYF. As DNA, the CDR3 is TGTGCCAGTAGTGCCCAGGTCCGGGGTACGCAGTATTTT.

The table lists this clone with many counts. J is TRBJ2-1 and V is TRBV7-9; possibly TRBD1 for D (7 bases). With 1 base removed from V and 7 bases from J, the gap between germline ends came to 11 bases. The CDR3 runs 14 residues. Per germline, CDR1 SEHNR and CDR2 FQNEAQ (reference sequence). CDR3 protein: CASSLDSGGNEQFF. CDR3 bases: TGTGCCAGCAGCTTAGACTCAGGGGGGAATGAGCAGTTCTTC.

This clone has a count of ten or more. The chain is built from TRBV6-5 and TRBJ1-3; D not resolved. CDR3 length: 15 amino acids. Trimming took off 0 bases at V and 0 bases at J, with 6 bases between the two ends. Germline CDR1 is MNHEY and CDR2 is SVGAGI. CDR3 region: CASSYSADSGNTIYF. The DNA of the CDR3 is TGTGCCAGCAGTTACTCGGCTGACTCTGGAAACACCATATATTTT.

CDR3 region: CASSGQYEQYF. The CDR3 DNA sequence: TGTGCCAGCAGTGGACAGTACGAGCAGTACTTC. V gene TRBV6-5 combines with J gene TRBJ2-7; TRBD1 might be the D (6 bases). In germline, CDR1 is MNHEY, CDR2 SVGAGI. Trimming stripped 5 bases from V and 4 bases from J, with 6 bases between. This CDR3 comprises 11 residues.

J is TRBJ2-7 and V is TRBV7-9; D remains ambiguous. Near its end, the DNA agrees better with TRBJ2-1, so the J call may be wrong. Germline lookup yields CDR1 SEHNR and CDR2 FQNEAQ (reference sequence). This CDR3 is built from 13 residues. This CDR3 reads CASSHTNDNEQFF. CDR3 sequence (DNA): TGTGCCAGCAGTCACACGAACGACAATGAGCAGTTCTTC.

This clone came up a few times. The gene calls are TRBV9 and TRBJ1-6; D possibly corresponds to TRBD1 (5 bases). The V end was cut by 2 bases, the J end by 9 bases, with 12 bases between. CDR1 is SGDLS and CDR2 is YYNGEE in the germline V gene. The CDR3 has 14 amino acids. This CDR3 reads CASSVTQETSPLHF. CDR3 nucleotides: TGTGCCAGCAGCGTGACACAGGAGACTTCACCCCTCCACTTT. The full variable domain, rest sourced from reference TRBV9 and TRBJ1-6, is DSGVTQTPKHLITATGQRVTLRCSPRSGDLSVYWYQQSLDQGLQFLIQYYNGEERAKGNILERFSAQQFPDLHSELNLSSLELGDSALYFCASSVTQETSPLHFGNGTRLTVT.

Points on this clone: The same CDR3 also results from other DNA sequences found in this sample. The rearrangement joins TRBV5-1 to TRBJ1-1, with D perhaps matching TRBD1 (6 bases). The CDR3 consists of 13 residues. CDR1 is SGHRS and CDR2 is YFSETQ in the germline V gene. Trimming took 3 bases from V and 1 from J, leaving 7 bases between them. The CDR3 is CASSSQGNTEAFF. The CDR3 region has the DNA TGCGCCAGCAGCTCACAGGGGAACACTGAAGCTTTCTTT.

The chain employs TRBV25-1 and TRBJ2-1; D is unresolved. Germline loops: CDR1 MGHDK, CDR2 SYGVNS. The V end was cut by 5 bases, the J end by 3 bases, with 11 bases between. The CDR3 spans 14 residues. CDR3: CASSPNSNYNEQFF. In nucleotides, the CDR3 is TGTGCCAGCAGTCCCAACTCCAACTACAATGAGCAGTTCTTC. The whole variable domain, filled in from reference TRBV25-1 and TRBJ2-1, reads EADIYQTPRYLVIGTGKKITLECSQTMGHDKMYWYQQDPGMELHLIHYSYGVNSTEKGDLSSESTVSRIRTEHFPLTLESARPSHTSQYLCASSPNSNYNEQFFGPGTRLTVL.

This chain joins TRBV6-1 and TRBJ2-3; no reliable D call. The CDR3 contains 13 residues. Trimming took off 1 base at V and 4 bases at J, with 6 bases between the two ends. CDR1 MNHNS and CDR2 SASEGT come from the germline V gene. The CDR3 sequence: CASSEVGSDTQYF. The CDR3 bases are TGTGCCAGCAGTGAAGTGGGCTCAGATACGCAGTATTTT.

In its sample, this clone was seen a few times. The J gene is TRBJ1-1, the V gene TRBV9; D might be TRBD1 (5 bases). CDR1 is SGDLS and CDR2 is YYNGEE in the germline V gene. This CDR3 has 14 residues. V shed 7 bases and J shed 4 bases, with 17 bases lying between them. The CDR3 nucleotides read TGTGCCAGCGGACCAGGGAATGAACTCACTGAAGCTTTCTTT. It encodes CASGPGNELTEAFF.

This clone was detected only a few times. V is TRBV6-1 and J is TRBJ1-1; D is uncertain. Germline V gene data show CDR1 as MNHNS and CDR2 as SASEGT. V lost 9 bases and J 0 bases, leaving 8 bases between the germline ends. The CDR3 spans 12 residues. CDR3 protein: CASMIMNTEAFF. Written as DNA, the CDR3 is TGTGCCAGTATGATCATGAACACTGAAGCTTTCTTT.

There are a few counts of this clone. Other DNA sequences within the sample encode an identical CDR3. V gene TRBV7-2 combines with J gene TRBJ1-5; tentatively, D is TRBD1 (5 bases). CDR1 and CDR2 (germline): SGHTA, FQGNSA. V was trimmed by 4 bases and J by 5 bases, leaving 9 bases between them. The CDR3 consists of 13 residues. The CDR3 DNA follows: TGTGCCAGCAGCTCGCAGGGAGATCAGCCCCAGCATTTT. The encoded protein is CASSSQGDQPQHF.

This clone was seen a handful of times. The chain uses TRBV14 and TRBJ2-1; possibly TRBD1 or TRBD2 for D (5 bases each). The germline V gene has CDR1 SGHDN and CDR2 FVKESK. Trimming cost V 3 bases and J 0 bases, with 21 bases left between them. The CDR3 consists of 19 residues. CDR3 bases: TGTGCCAGCAGCCAGCTGAGGGGTGCCTTCACTCGCTCCTACAATGAGCAGTTCTTC. Translated: CASSQLRGAFTRSYNEQFF.

The CDR3 here is CASSPTQSTGELFF. In nucleotides, the CDR3 is TGTGCCAGCAGCCCGACACAGAGCACCGGGGAGCTGTTTTTT. The chain links TRBV14 to TRBJ2-2; the D is unclear. Germline V gives CDR1 SGHDN, CDR2 FVKESK. This CDR3 has 14 residues. V was trimmed by 4 bases and J by 4 bases, leaving 10 bases between them.

The gene calls are TRBV6-5 and TRBJ1-1; tentative D call: TRBD1 (5 bases). Between the trimmed V and J ends, which lost 2 bases and 0 bases, there was a span of 10 bases. Looked up from germline, CDR1 is MNHEY and CDR2 is SVGAGI. The CDR3 consists of 15 residues. In nucleotides, the CDR3 is TGTGCCAGCAGTTACCGGGGGTCTTTGAACACTGAAGCTTTCTTT. Residues: CASSYRGSLNTEAFF.